One and the same sample provided the 18 T cell receptor beta chains below, sequenced in a study of cytomegalovirus exposure and HLA in healthy donors (dated by TCRdb to about 2017). Receptor amplification or capture employed the immunoSEQ multiplex PCR assay. For the multiplex PCR, a mixture combining 60 forward primers for TCR Vbeta segments and 13 reverse primers for TCR Jbeta segments was used. The table comes from immuneACCESS by way of TCRdb, which keeps in-frame sequences with V and J called. Part of the clones is missing from these tables; in studies checked, under half for an unresolved V gene and the rest for unknown reasons. Recorded for this sample are 90,000 to 95,000 clones; around 80% of them occurred a single time. In total, the top ten clones hold 0.45% to 0.6% of the sample. The sample comprised PBMCs. These receptors were collected from a man between 25 and 39 years old in good health and CMV-seronegative.

The V call is TRBV5-1, the J call TRBJ1-2; 7 bases map to TRBD1. Germline CDR1 reads SGHRS; CDR2 reads YFSETQ. The length of the CDR3 is 15 residues. V shed 0 bases, J shed 6 bases, and the junction held 8 bases outside the gene matches. The CDR3 sequence: CASSLAIAGGNGYTF. CDR3 coding DNA: TGCGCCAGCAGCTTGGCCATCGCAGGGGGGAATGGCTACACCTTC.

This clone was seen a single time. In nucleotides, the CDR3 is TGTGCCAGCAGTTCCCCCGGGACAGGGGGCATTGGCTACACCTTC. It specifies CASSSPGTGGIGYTF. The V gene is TRBV6-5, the J gene TRBJ1-2, with 12 bases identical to TRBD1. Trimming took 4 bases from V and 7 from J; bases not matched to a gene: 7. Germline V lookup: CDR1 MNHEY, CDR2 SVGAGI. The CDR3 runs to 15 residues.

The V and J genes are TRBV7-9 and TRBJ2-5, with 9 bases aligning to TRBD2. Germline V gene data show CDR1 as SEHNR and CDR2 as FQNEAQ (reference sequence). The CDR3 consists of 14 residues. Germline trimming cut 6 bases from V and 0 bases from J; bases unmatched to any gene: 2. CDR3 sequence (DNA): TGTGCCAGCAGGAGACTAGCGGACCAAGAGACCCAGTACTTC. It is translated as CASRRLADQETQYF. The variable domain in full, completed from reference TRBV7-9 and TRBJ2-5, reads DTGVSQNPRHKITKRGQNVTFRCDPISEHNRLYWYRQTLGQGPEFLTYFQNEAQLEKSRLLSDRFSAERPKGSFSTLEIQRTEQGDSAMYLCASRRLADQETQYFGPGTRLLVL.

V and J are TRBV11-2 and TRBJ2-7; 10 positions match TRBD2. With V trimmed by 0 bases and J by 2 bases, 1 base remained unmatched. The CDR3 consists of 15 residues. Germline V gives CDR1 SGHAT, CDR2 FQNNGV. CDR3 nucleotides: TGTGCCAGCAGCTTAGAAGCGGGAGGGCCCTACGAGCAGTACGTC. Its translation is CASSLEAGGPYEQYV.

The chain combines TRBV10-3 with TRBJ2-3; 10 bases are shared with TRBD2. In germline, CDR1 is ENHRY, CDR2 SYGVKD. The CDR3 has 16 residues. J lost 1 base, V lost 7 bases, and 8 bases had no gene match. This chain's CDR3 is CAIKIRLAGGTDTQYF. In DNA form, the CDR3 reads TGTGCCATCAAAATTAGGCTAGCGGGGGGCACAGATACGCAGTATTTT.

This chain connects TRBV7-9 to TRBJ1-3; D remains ambiguous. This CDR3 is built from 14 residues. V shed 6 bases and J shed 0 bases, with 9 bases lying between them. Germline lookup yields CDR1 SEHNR and CDR2 FQNEAQ (reference sequence). CDR3 residues: CASRVQYSGNTIYF. As DNA, the CDR3 is TGTGCCAGCAGAGTACAGTACTCTGGAAACACCATATATTTT.

The J gene is TRBJ2-3, the V gene TRBV9; TRBD1 matches at 8 bases. Germline V gene data show CDR1 as SGDLS and CDR2 as YYNGEE. The CDR3 is made up of 18 amino acids. Trimming cost V 2 bases and J 2 bases; bases outside gene matches: 13. CDR3: CASSVSGTGAVHTDTQYF. CDR3 nucleotide sequence: TGTGCCAGCAGCGTTTCAGGGACAGGAGCCGTCCACACAGATACGCAGTATTTT.

In DNA, the CDR3 is TGTGCCAGCAGCTCGAGGGCCGGGACAGGGGGTCAAGAGACCCAGTACTTC. It is translated as CASSSRAGTGGQETQYF. The chain joins TRBV11-2 to TRBJ2-5; 11 bases line up with TRBD1. The germline CDR1 and CDR2 sequences are SGHAT and FQNNGV. This CDR3 has 17 amino acids. V gave up 4 bases and J gave up 2 bases; unmatched junction bases: 9.

This clone was counted a single time. This chain links TRBV4-1 with TRBJ1-2; a weak D match, TRBD1 (6 bases). There are 15 residues in the CDR3. CDR1 and CDR2 from the germline V gene are MGHRA and YSYEKL. V was trimmed by 4 bases and J by 8 bases, leaving 20 bases between them. CDR3 amino acids: CASSPIGTSGRGYTF. Here the CDR3 DNA reads TGCGCCAGCAGCCCAATCGGGACATCCGGAAGAGGCTACACCTTC.

This clone appeared once. CDR3: CASRGLAGGDTNTGELFF. In DNA, the CDR3 is TGTGCCAGCAGGGGACTAGCGGGGGGAGATACGAACACCGGGGAGCTGTTTTTT. The chain has TRBV5-4 and TRBJ2-2; 15 bases fit TRBD2. Germline CDR1 SGHNT, CDR2 YYREEE (reference sequence). The CDR3 has 18 residues. V lost 5 bases to trimming and J lost 0 bases; unmatched junction nucleotides: 5.

This chain uses TRBV18 with TRBJ2-5, with 7 bases that match TRBD1. The CDR3 consists of 14 residues. V shed 4 bases and J 3 bases; nucleotides not matched to a gene: 5. Germline lookup yields CDR1 KGHSH and CDR2 LQKENI. CDR3 in DNA: TGTGCCAGCTCACAACGGGACAGAAAAGAGACCCAGTACTTC. This translates into CASSQRDRKETQYF.

This rearrangement joins TRBV10-1 to TRBJ2-1; 9 bases map to TRBD2. J gave up 6 bases and V 5 bases, and 5 bases lay outside the gene matches. The CDR3 has 14 amino acids. Germline V gene data show CDR1 as WNHNN and CDR2 as SYGVQD (reference sequence). In DNA form, the CDR3 reads TGCGCCAGCAGTTTAGCGGGAGTAGGCAATGAGCAGTTCTTC. Its protein is CASSLAGVGNEQFF.

The chain employs TRBV7-8 and TRBJ1-4; no firm D call. Trimming removed 1 base at V and 0 bases at J, with 15 bases between. Germline CDR1 is SGHVS and CDR2 is FQNEAQ. The CDR3 spans 18 residues. DNA of the CDR3: TGTGCCAGCAGCTTAGAATCCTGGCCCCTTGCAACTAATGAAAAACTGTTTTTT. Its protein is CASSLESWPLATNEKLFF. Drawing the rest from reference TRBV7-8 and TRBJ1-4, the complete variable domain is GAGVSQSPRYKVAKRGQDVALRCDPISGHVSLFWYQQALGQGPEFLTYFQNEAQLDKSGLPSDRFFAERPEGSVSTLKIQRTQQEDSAVYLCASSLESWPLATNEKLFFGSGTQLSVL.

The J gene is TRBJ2-1, the V gene TRBV10-2; 8 bases align to TRBD2. This CDR3 is built from 14 residues. Germline V gene data show CDR1 as WSHSY and CDR2 as SAAADI. The ends lost 7 bases at V and 4 bases at J; junction bases unmatched: 6. The CDR3 DNA follows: TGCGCCAGCACGCCTATAGCGGGATACAATGAGCAGTTCTTC. Translating it yields CASTPIAGYNEQFF.

This chain links TRBV15 with TRBJ2-1; D is uncertain. CDR1 LNHNV and CDR2 YYDKDF come from the germline V gene (reference sequence). The CDR3 contains 16 residues. V shed 7 bases and J shed 0 bases, with 16 bases lying between them. The CDR3 region is CATTPYVGSSYNEQFF. The CDR3 DNA sequence: TGTGCCACCACCCCTTATGTTGGCAGCTCCTACAATGAGCAGTTCTTC.

The chain couples TRBV28 to TRBJ2-3; TRBD2 aligns across 9 bases. J gave up 4 bases and V 3 bases, and 5 bases lay outside the gene matches. CDR3 length: 15 residues. Looked up from germline, CDR1 is MDHEN and CDR2 is SYDVKM. The CDR3 is CASSFTREGADTQYF. The CDR3 bases are TGTGCCAGCAGTTTTACGCGGGAGGGCGCAGATACGCAGTATTTT.

The CDR3 loop reads CASSQVQVPGNTIYF. Written as DNA, the CDR3 is TGCGCCAGCAGCCAAGTTCAGGTGCCTGGAAACACCATATATTTT. V gene TRBV4-3 combines with J gene TRBJ1-3; D is undetermined. Germline CDR1 and CDR2: LGHNA and YSLEER. Trimming cost V 1 base and J 2 bases, with 9 bases left between them. The CDR3 is made up of 15 amino acids.

This clone appeared a few times. Distinct nucleotide sequences in the sample also encode this CDR3. The chain employs TRBV5-1 and TRBJ1-1, with a weak D call TRBD1 (6 bases). This CDR3 comprises 13 residues. CDR1 is SGHRS, CDR2 YFSETQ, per germline. V lost 4 bases to trimming and J lost 2 bases, with 9 bases between them. CDR3 nucleotides: TGCGCCAGCAGCCTACAGGGAAACACTGAAGCTTTCTTT. Translation gives CASSLQGNTEAFF.